This entry lists 19 T cell receptor beta chains sequenced from one sample in a study of identical twins listed by TCRdb under 2016. Library prep was done by 5' RACE. The sample was run on an Illumina HiSeq 2000. Using fastp trimming at Q25 and MiXCR clonotype assembly, TCRdb reanalyzed the public sequencing data and kept in-frame beta chains. For every CDR3 protein sequence, its rows merge into one entry that carries the most common genes and DNA. This sample is represented by 450,000 or so distinct CDR3 sequences; approximately 15% of them were singletons. The top ten clonotypes cover approximately 1% of the sample. The sample was also reused in another study, on yellow fever vaccine responses in identical twins.

Sequenced material: CD4+ T cells sorted from blood. These receptors were taken from a woman younger than 30 in good health.

The chain is built from TRBV5-1 and TRBJ2-3; D remains ambiguous. Germline loops: CDR1 SGHRS, CDR2 YFSETQ. Trimming removed 0 bases from V and 2 bases from J, with 7 bases in between. There are 14 residues in the CDR3. The DNA for the CDR3 is TGCGCCAGCAGCTTGGAAGTCTTCACAGATACGCAGTATTTT. As protein: CASSLEVFTDTQYF.

The rearrangement uses TRBV6-1 and TRBJ2-3; 9 bases are a match to TRBD2. This CDR3 has 17 residues. With V trimmed by 5 bases and J by 2 bases, 11 bases remained unmatched. Looked up from germline, CDR1 is MNHNS and CDR2 is SASEGT. As DNA, the CDR3 is TGTGCCAGCAGTCCCCCCCCTAGCGGGGTTATCACAGATACGCAGTATTTT. Residues: CASSPPPSGVITDTQYF.

A few counts support this clonotype. The rearrangement links TRBV7-9 to TRBJ2-7; the D is unclear. The CDR3 contains 14 residues. V lost 4 bases and J lost 1, with 11 bases in between. Germline V lookup: CDR1 SEHNR, CDR2 FQNEAQ (reference sequence). CDR3 in amino acids: CASSSEVGSYEQYF. CDR3 coding DNA: TGTGCCAGCAGCTCCGAGGTGGGGTCCTACGAGCAGTACTTC.

The chain links TRBV20-1 to TRBJ2-4; TRBD1 matches at 7 bases. The CDR3 totals 15 residues. Trimming at V came to 6 bases and at J to 2 bases, leaving 10 bases not matched to a gene. Germline assignment: CDR1 DFQATT and CDR2 SNEGSKA (reference sequence). CDR3 bases: TGCAGTGCCCATCCTCAGGGGGTGACCAAAAACATTCAGTACTTC. Amino acid sequence: CSAHPQGVTKNIQYF.

The gene calls are TRBV6-1 and TRBJ2-3; 9 bases line up with TRBD2. Germline V gives CDR1 MNHNS, CDR2 SASEGT. This CDR3 spans 17 amino acids. Trimming cost V 1 base and J 2 bases; bases outside gene matches: 7. The CDR3 bases are TGTGCCAGCAGTGAAGTGTCTAGCGGGAAATACACAGATACGCAGTATTTT. Translation gives CASSEVSSGKYTDTQYF.

This chain joins TRBV20-1 and TRBJ2-7; 8 nucleotides agree with TRBD2. With V trimmed by 4 bases and J by 1 base, 6 bases remained unmatched. The V gene's germline CDR1 is DFQATT and CDR2 SNEGSKA (reference sequence). The CDR3 has 14 residues. The CDR3 loop reads CSATPGLVSYEQYF. Here the CDR3 DNA reads TGCAGTGCTACACCGGGACTAGTATCCTACGAGCAGTACTTC.

There are many counts of this clonotype. This chain joins TRBV18 and TRBJ2-1; D ambiguous. CDR1 KGHSH and CDR2 LQKENI come from the germline V gene. The CDR3 has 13 residues. With 3 bases removed from V and 5 bases from J, the gap between germline ends came to 8 bases. DNA of the CDR3: TGTGCCAGCTCACCGCTCAGGCACAATGAGCAGTTCTTC. Translation gives CASSPLRHNEQFF.

This rearrangement joins TRBV3-1 to TRBJ2-7; 9 nucleotides agree with TRBD2. V lost 4 bases, J lost 3 bases, and 4 bases stayed unmatched. This CDR3 has 14 residues. CDR1 and CDR2 (germline): LGHDT, YNNKEL (reference sequence). CDR3 loop: CASSPLAGIYEQYF. Here the CDR3 DNA reads TGTGCCAGCAGCCCTCTAGCGGGGATCTACGAGCAGTACTTC.

This clonotype was observed a few times. The rearrangement links TRBV20-1 to TRBJ2-1, with TRBD2 matching over 8 bases. CDR3 length: 17 residues. Losses at the gene ends were 6 bases for V and 6 bases for J; bases not matched to a gene: 19. CDR1 is DFQATT, CDR2 SNEGSKA, per germline (reference sequence). The CDR3 loop reads CSARSLASGFPSNEQFF. The CDR3 DNA reads as TGCAGTGCAAGGTCCTTGGCTAGCGGGTTCCCATCCAATGAGCAGTTCTTC.

This clonotype showed up just a few times. CDR3 residues: CASSESSARYEQYF. CDR3 coding DNA: TGTGCCAGCAGTGAAAGTTCAGCTCGGTACGAGCAGTACTTC. The V gene is TRBV2, the J gene TRBJ2-7; D gene ambiguous. The CDR3 loop spans 14 amino acids. Between the trimmed V and J ends, which lost 2 bases and 4 bases, there was a span of 12 bases. CDR1 is SNHLY, CDR2 FYNNEI, per germline.

This clonotype was detected only a few times. The chain couples TRBV9 to TRBJ2-3; 8 nucleotides match TRBD2. Germline loops: CDR1 SGDLS, CDR2 YYNGEE. The CDR3 totals 17 residues. The V segment lost 3 bases and the J segment 3 bases; nucleotides outside the gene matches: 12. CDR3 DNA sequence: TGTGCCAGCAGCGGACGTTCCTCGGGGGGGCCGACAGATACGCAGTATTTT. Translating gives CASSGRSSGGPTDTQYF.

This clonotype was detected a few times. A read error may produce the germline difference seen at one junction end. The rearrangement links TRBV7-7 to TRBJ2-5, with 8 bases identical to TRBD1. Looked up from germline, CDR1 is SSHAT and CDR2 is FNYEAQ (reference sequence). There are 14 residues in the CDR3. The DNA of the CDR3 is TGTGCTAGCAGCCCCCTTACAGGGGGGCAGACCCAGTACTTC. This codes for CASSPLTGGQTQYF.

The J gene is TRBJ2-1, the V gene TRBV4-3; 8 nucleotides align to TRBD1. The CDR3 is 13 residues long. The ends lost 4 bases at V and 8 bases at J; junction bases unmatched: 4. Per germline, CDR1 LGHNA and CDR2 YSLEER. DNA of the CDR3: TGCGCCAGCAGCCGCCGACAGGGGTATGAGCAGTTCTTC. This codes for CASSRRQGYEQFF.

This clonotype was detected ten times or more. The rearrangement links TRBV14 to TRBJ2-1, with D uncertain. There are 11 residues in the CDR3. V was clipped by 8 bases and J by 1 base, with 3 bases between them. Germline assignment: CDR1 SGHDN and CDR2 FVKESK. For the CDR3, the DNA is TGTGCCAGCGGGTCCTACAATGAGCAGTTCTTC. Residues: CASGSYNEQFF.

The rearrangement uses TRBV20-1 and TRBJ1-2, with 7 bases lining up with TRBD1. CDR3 size: 14 residues. In germline, CDR1 is DFQATT, CDR2 SNEGSKA (reference sequence). Unmatched junction bases numbered 6, after V lost 5 bases and J lost 0 bases. The CDR3 loop reads CSAPRDSSNYGYTF. As DNA, the CDR3 is TGCAGTGCTCCCCGGGACAGTTCTAACTATGGCTACACCTTC.

This clonotype was counted a single time. V and J are TRBV5-1 and TRBJ2-1, with a possible D match to TRBD2 (6 bases). Trimming cost V 4 bases and J 4 bases, with 15 bases left between them. Germline CDR1 SGHRS, CDR2 YFSETQ. The CDR3 is 15 amino acids. CDR3 protein: CASSPPREAYNEQFF. Here the CDR3 DNA reads TGCGCCAGCAGCCCTCCCAGGGAGGCTTACAATGAGCAGTTCTTC. Together with reference TRBV5-1 and TRBJ2-1, the CDR3 gives the full variable domain: KAGVTQTPRYLIKTRGQQVTLSCSPISGHRSVSWYQQTPGQGLQFLFEYFSETQRNKGNFPGRFSGRQFSNSRSEMNVSTLELGDSALYLCASSPPREAYNEQFFGPGTRLTVL.

This clonotype was detected only a few times. The chain recombines TRBV7-3 with TRBJ2-5; D is perhaps TRBD1 (5 bases). Germline V lookup: CDR1 SGHTA, CDR2 FQGTGA. Trimming left V 1 base short and J 5 bases short, with 8 bases between. The length of the CDR3 is 13 residues. The CDR3 DNA reads TGTGCCAGCAGCTTAAATAGGGGTGAGACCCAGTACTTC. Translation gives CASSLNRGETQYF. Drawing the rest from reference TRBV7-3 and TRBJ2-5, the complete variable domain is GAGVSQTPSNKVTEKGKYVELRCDPISGHTALYWYRQSLGQGPEFLIYFQGTGAADDSGLPNDRFFAVRPEGSVSTLKIQRTERGDSAVYLCASSLNRGETQYFGPGTRLLVL.

This clonotype has ten or more counts. The CDR3 DNA is TGCGCCAGCAGCCAAGGGGCTAGCCGGAGATTCAATGAGCAGTTCTTC. This sequence encodes CASSQGASRRFNEQFF. This chain uses TRBV4-3 with TRBJ2-1; the D gene is possibly TRBD2 (5 bases). V shed 1 base and J shed 6 bases, with 16 bases lying between them. This CDR3 has 16 amino acids. CDR1 and CDR2 from the germline V gene are LGHNA and YSLEER.

The chain links TRBV29-1 to TRBJ2-3; weak D call: TRBD2 (6 bases). Germline V gene sequence: CDR1 SQVTM, CDR2 ANQGSEA. This CDR3 region has 17 residues. Trimming cost V 1 base and J 7 bases, with 24 bases left between them. CDR3 sequence: CSVEVEEGFVTRNTQYF. CDR3 in DNA: TGCAGCGTTGAAGTTGAGGAGGGATTCGTTACACGGAATACGCAGTATTTT.